A few counts support the clone carrying this TCR beta chain. The antigen is undetermined. This specimen comes from a study of T cells after yellow fever vaccination. Findings and caveats of the study: Compared with primary, the secondary response was weaker and peaked at day 5, not 15. Most primary-vaccination clones recurred post-booster (under 98% CD4, just over 85% CD8).

The authors made TCR cDNA by 5'RACE template switching, adding a universal primer site and UMIs. TCRdb re-called the 5' RACE reads through MiXCR, storing one row per CDR3 protein. The sample contains 400,000 or so distinct CDR3 sequences, around a sixth of which appear only once. J gave up 5 bases and V 0 bases, and 14 bases lay outside the gene matches. CDR3 length: 18 residues. Germline CDR1 reads LGHNA; CDR2 reads YNFKEQ. Source: PBMCs, taken before the yellow fever booster vaccination. V usage is TRBV4-2 and J usage is TRBJ2-5; 8 nucleotides agree with TRBD2. This sequence originates from a young man who received the YFV17D yellow fever vaccine. CDR3 sequence (DNA): TGTGCCAGCAGCCAAGATTGGCTCGGCGGGGGGACCGGGGAGACCCAGTACTTC. Residues: CASSQDWLGGGTGETQYF.